A single sample is the source of the 15 T cell receptor beta chains below, sequenced in a study of OX40 agonist ivuxolimab in advanced cancers. Receptor amplification or capture employed the immunoSEQ multiplex PCR assay. This is the immuneACCESS table as TCRdb keeps it, with only in-frame sequences that have V and J called. A part of the clones is gone; compared with another copy, unresolved V genes explain less than half, and the rest is unexplained. This sample lists 70,000 to 80,000 clones; about 89% were detected once. Around 6.1% of the sample is held by the ten biggest clonotypes. Here the sequenced sample was CD4+ or CD8+ T cells sorted from blood, taken in a trial of the OX40 agonist ivuxolimab. Receptor source: an adult with an advanced solid tumor such as melanoma, head and neck, liver or kidney cancer.

The V and J genes are TRBV7-2 and TRBJ2-1, with D uncertain. Germline V gives CDR1 SGHTA, CDR2 FQGNSA. V dropped 5 bases and J dropped 1 base, with 15 bases sitting between them. CDR3 length: 16 amino acids. In DNA, the CDR3 is TGTGCCAGCAGCCCCCCGGGCGTCAGGTCCTACAATGAGCAGTTCTTC. Protein product: CASSPPGVRSYNEQFF.

The gene calls are TRBV13 and TRBJ2-2; possibly TRBD1 for D (6 bases). The V gene's germline CDR1 is PRHDT and CDR2 FYEKMQ (reference sequence). This CDR3 is 17 amino acids long. V gave up 2 bases and J gave up 4 bases, with 17 bases separating them. The CDR3 sequence is CASSLLRDRTLTGELFF. CDR3 nucleotide sequence: TGTGCCAGCAGCTTACTGCGAGACAGGACTCTCACCGGGGAGCTGTTTTTT.

Here the CDR3 reads CASSQDILNTEAFF. In DNA, the CDR3 is TGCGCCAGCAGCCAAGATATCCTTAACACTGAAGCTTTCTTT. The genes are TRBV4-1 and TRBJ1-1; unclear D gene. This CDR3 has 14 amino acids. The ends were cut back, 0 bases at V and 2 bases at J, with 7 bases in the middle. Germline lookup yields CDR1 MGHRA and CDR2 YSYEKL.

This clone was picked up one time. This sequence joins TRBV2 and TRBJ2-7; TRBD2 matches at 11 bases. With V trimmed by 6 bases and J by 4 bases, 8 bases remained unmatched. The CDR3 extends over 15 amino acids. In germline, CDR1 is SNHLY, CDR2 FYNNEI. Written as DNA, the CDR3 is TGTGCCAGCAGAGTTAGCGGGGGGGCTGTATACGAGCAGTACTTC. It translates to CASRVSGGAVYEQYF.

This chain links TRBV7-2 with TRBJ2-5, with TRBD2 as a possible D gene (5 bases). Looked up from germline, CDR1 is SGHTA and CDR2 is FQGNSA. CDR3 length: 15 amino acids. Trimming left V 5 bases short and J 0 bases short, with 13 bases between. CDR3: CASSGLQGHQETQYF. In DNA form, the CDR3 reads TGTGCCAGCAGCGGACTTCAAGGACACCAAGAGACCCAGTACTTC.

J is TRBJ2-7 and V is TRBV30; TRBD2 aligns across 7 bases. Unmatched junction bases numbered 5, after V lost 1 base and J lost 5 bases. Germline V CDR1 and CDR2: GTSNPN, SVGIG (reference sequence). This CDR3 comprises 13 residues. Written as DNA, the CDR3 is TGTGCCTGGAGTGGCAAGGGGAGGGACGAGCAGTACTTC. Residues: CAWSGKGRDEQYF.

This clone came up a few times. The chain has TRBV27 and TRBJ1-1; D gene uncertain. V lost 0 bases and J lost 6, with 11 bases in between. Per the germline V gene, CDR1 is MNHEY and CDR2 is SMNVEV (reference sequence). CDR3 size: 14 residues. CDR3 nucleotide sequence: TGTGCCAGCAGTTTATCCTACGGTCCACCTGAAGCTTTCTTT. This gives the protein CASSLSYGPPEAFF.

CDR3: CATLAGVYDNEQFF. The CDR3 coding sequence is TGTGCCACCTTAGCGGGAGTTTACGACAATGAGCAGTTCTTC. This sequence joins TRBV27 and TRBJ2-1; 9 bases map to TRBD2. V was pared by 10 bases and J by 5 bases, with 9 bases of the junction left unmatched. Germline CDR1 and CDR2: MNHEY and SMNVEV (reference sequence). The CDR3 spans 14 residues.

The chain employs TRBV4-1 and TRBJ1-1; no clear D. This CDR3 spans 13 amino acids. From germline, CDR1 is MGHRA and CDR2 YSYEKL. V was pared by 0 bases and J by 5 bases, with 7 bases between. The CDR3 loop reads CASSQEDGTEAFF. The CDR3 region has the DNA TGCGCCAGCAGCCAAGAAGATGGGACTGAAGCTTTCTTT.

The chain uses TRBV7-2 and TRBJ1-3; D is perhaps TRBD1 (6 bases). V was shortened by 5 bases and J by 1 base, with 12 bases between the two germline ends. The CDR3 has 15 amino acids. Germline CDR1 SGHTA, CDR2 FQGNSA. The CDR3 bases are TGTGCCAGCAGCGTATGGACAGCATCTGGAAACACCATATATTTT. As protein: CASSVWTASGNTIYF. The full variable domain, in which reference TRBV7-2 and TRBJ1-3 provide the parts outside the CDR3, is GAGVSQSPSNKVTEKGKDVELRCDPISGHTALYWYRQSLGQGLEFLIYFQGNSAPDKSGLPSDRFSAERTGGSVSTLTIQRTQQEDSAVYLCASSVWTASGNTIYFGEGSWLTVV.

V gene TRBV23-1 combines with J gene TRBJ1-5; D gene ambiguous. TRBV23-1 is an ORF, with its function uncertain. This CDR3 spans 16 amino acids. Deletions cut 7 bases from V and 0 bases from J, with 16 bases between. As DNA, the CDR3 is TGCGCCAGCACTCCACCGACGGTGGATAGCAATCAGCCCCAGCATTTT. It yields the protein CASTPPTVDSNQPQHF.

The chain recombines TRBV5-5 with TRBJ1-1; 7 positions match TRBD1. The CDR3 is made up of 15 amino acids. Germline trimming cut 4 bases from V and 5 bases from J; bases unmatched to any gene: 11. Germline V CDR1 and CDR2: SGHKS, YYEKEE (reference sequence). CDR3 sequence (DNA): TGTGCCAGCAGCCCCGGCCAGGGGGGGGGAACTGAAGCTTTCTTT. It translates to CASSPGQGGGTEAFF.

The rearrangement links TRBV19 to TRBJ1-5; TRBD1 aligns across 8 bases. J was trimmed by 2 bases and V by 7 bases; bases with no gene match: 13. The CDR3 runs to 17 residues. The germline V gene encodes CDR1 LNHDA and CDR2 SQIVND (reference sequence). DNA for the CDR3: TGTGCCAGTACCAATCCCGCAGGGGGCCTCGGCAATCAGCCCCAGCATTTT. It codes for CASTNPAGGLGNQPQHF.

The V gene is TRBV27, the J gene TRBJ1-5, with 8 positions matching TRBD1. V lost 5 bases, J lost 4 bases, and 4 bases stayed unmatched. Per the germline V gene, CDR1 is MNHEY and CDR2 is SMNVEV (reference sequence). This CDR3 spans 14 amino acids. CDR3 DNA sequence: TGTGCCAGCAGTGGACAGGGAGGGAATCAGCCCCAGCATTTT. Residues: CASSGQGGNQPQHF.

This clone was seen only once. The chain has TRBV28 and TRBJ2-7; D not resolved. The ends were cut back, 6 bases at V and 2 bases at J, with 17 bases in the middle. The CDR3 length is 15 residues. CDR1 and CDR2 (germline): MDHEN, SYDVKM. The DNA for the CDR3 is TGTGCCAGCAGGACGAAGGTCGGATCAACCTACGAGCAGTACTTC. This sequence encodes CASRTKVGSTYEQYF.